This entry concerns a single T cell receptor beta chain. Repertoires were generated with immunoSEQ multiplex PCR, while TCRdb's copy carries only in-frame clones and drops some. The data contain 500,000 to 850,000 clones, 80% to 90% of them seen just once; the ten biggest clones take up roughly 0.0086%. CDR1 is SQVTM, CDR2 ANQGSEA, per germline. The CDR3 sequence is 15 residues long. The ends lost 4 bases at V and 3 bases at J; junction bases unmatched: 9. The data stem from a study of shared T cell receptors in the human thymus. The sample also formed part of further work on human thymus T cells. That source adds: Apparent skewing of V and J gene usage characterized both thymic and blood repertoires. Related research found strongly overlapping thymic repertoires in unrelated individuals.

The receptor's source is a boy under two years old with a congenital heart defect. The V gene is TRBV29-1, the J gene TRBJ1-1; the match to TRBD1 covers 9 bases. The sequenced sample was thymocytes. The CDR3 DNA reads as TGCAGCGTTGGGCCGGGACAGGGTAGAGACACTGAAGCTTTCTTT. Residues: CSVGPGQGRDTEAFF.